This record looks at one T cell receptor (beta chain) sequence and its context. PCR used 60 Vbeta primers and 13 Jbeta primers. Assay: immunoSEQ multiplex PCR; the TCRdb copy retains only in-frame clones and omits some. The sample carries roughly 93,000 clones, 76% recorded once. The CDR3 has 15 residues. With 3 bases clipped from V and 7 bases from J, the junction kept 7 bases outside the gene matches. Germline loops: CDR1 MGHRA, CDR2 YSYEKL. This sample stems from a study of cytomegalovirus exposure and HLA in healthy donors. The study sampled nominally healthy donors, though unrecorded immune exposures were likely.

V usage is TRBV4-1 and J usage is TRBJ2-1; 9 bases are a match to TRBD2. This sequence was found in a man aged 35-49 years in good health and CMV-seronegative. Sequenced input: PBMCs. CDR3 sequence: CASSHHQRGVNEQFF. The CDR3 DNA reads TGCGCCAGCAGCCATCATCAGCGGGGGGTTAATGAGCAGTTCTTC.